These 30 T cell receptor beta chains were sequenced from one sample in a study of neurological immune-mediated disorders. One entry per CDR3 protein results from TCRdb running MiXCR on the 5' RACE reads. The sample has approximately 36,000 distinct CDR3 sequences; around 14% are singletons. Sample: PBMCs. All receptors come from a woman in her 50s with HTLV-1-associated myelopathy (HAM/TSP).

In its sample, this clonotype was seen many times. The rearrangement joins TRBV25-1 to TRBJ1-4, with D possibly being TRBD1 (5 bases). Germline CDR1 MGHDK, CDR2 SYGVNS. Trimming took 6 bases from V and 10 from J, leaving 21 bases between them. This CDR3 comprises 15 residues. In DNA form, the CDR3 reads TGTGCCAGCAGGGGACGGGGGAGAGGAAGTAGAAAACTGTTTTTT. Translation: CASRGRGRGSRKLFF. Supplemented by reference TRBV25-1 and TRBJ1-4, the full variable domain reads EADIYQTPRYLVIGTGKKITLECSQTMGHDKMYWYQQDPGMELHLIHYSYGVNSTEKGDLSSESTVSRIRTEHFPLTLESARPSHTSQYLCASRGRGRGSRKLFFGSGTQLSVL.

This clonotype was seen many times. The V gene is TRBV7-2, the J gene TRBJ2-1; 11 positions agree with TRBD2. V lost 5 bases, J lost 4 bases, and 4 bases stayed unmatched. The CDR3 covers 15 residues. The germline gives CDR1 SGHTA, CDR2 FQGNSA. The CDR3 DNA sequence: TGTGCCAGCAGCCCCACTAGCGGGAGTTACAATGAGCAGTTCTTC. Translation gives CASSPTSGSYNEQFF.

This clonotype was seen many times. The CDR3 DNA reads TGCAGCGTTGAAGGTACAGGGGGAGGGGGCACTGAAGCTTTCTTT. The encoded protein is CSVEGTGGGGTEAFF. The chain couples TRBV29-1 to TRBJ1-1; 8 nucleotides align to TRBD1. The CDR3 runs to 15 residues. Germline V gives CDR1 SQVTM, CDR2 ANQGSEA. V shed 1 base, J shed 4 bases, and the junction held 8 bases outside the gene matches.

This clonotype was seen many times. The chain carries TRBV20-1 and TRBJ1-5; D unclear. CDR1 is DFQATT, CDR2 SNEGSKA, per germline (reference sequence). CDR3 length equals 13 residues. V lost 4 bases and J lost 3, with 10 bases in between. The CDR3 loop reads CSATPLDNQPQHF. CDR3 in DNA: TGCAGTGCTACCCCCCTGGACAATCAGCCCCAGCATTTT.

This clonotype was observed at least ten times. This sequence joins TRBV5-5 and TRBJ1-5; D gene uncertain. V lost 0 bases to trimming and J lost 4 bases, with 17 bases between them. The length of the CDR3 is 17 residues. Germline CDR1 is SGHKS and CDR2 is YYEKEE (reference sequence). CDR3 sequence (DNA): TGTGCCAGCAGCTTGGCGGGGTTTCCAGTCGTTAATCAGCCCCAGCATTTT. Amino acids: CASSLAGFPVVNQPQHF.

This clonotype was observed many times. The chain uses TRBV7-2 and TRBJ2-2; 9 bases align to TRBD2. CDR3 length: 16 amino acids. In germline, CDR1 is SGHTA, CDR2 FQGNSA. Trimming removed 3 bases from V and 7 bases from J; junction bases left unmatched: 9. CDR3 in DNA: TGTGCCAGCAGCTTGAGAGAGCGGGGGGAAGTCGGGGAGCTGTTTTTT. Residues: CASSLRERGEVGELFF.

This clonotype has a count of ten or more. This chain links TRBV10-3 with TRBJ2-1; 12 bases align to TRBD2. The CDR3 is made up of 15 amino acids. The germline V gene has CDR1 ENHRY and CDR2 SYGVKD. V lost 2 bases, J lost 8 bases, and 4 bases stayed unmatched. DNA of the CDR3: TGTGCCATCAGTGAGGTGACTAGCGGGAGTTATGAGCAGTTCTTC. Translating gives CAISEVTSGSYEQFF.

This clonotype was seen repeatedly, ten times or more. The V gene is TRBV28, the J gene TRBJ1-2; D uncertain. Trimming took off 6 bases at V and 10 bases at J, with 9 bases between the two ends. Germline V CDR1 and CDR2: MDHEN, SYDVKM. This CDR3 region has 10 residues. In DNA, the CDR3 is TGTGCCAGCAGGCGGACGGTCTACACCTTC. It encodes CASRRTVYTF.

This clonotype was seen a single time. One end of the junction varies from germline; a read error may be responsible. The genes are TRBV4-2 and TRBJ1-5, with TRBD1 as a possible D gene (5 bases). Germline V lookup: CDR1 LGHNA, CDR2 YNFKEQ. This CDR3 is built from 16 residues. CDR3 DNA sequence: TGTGCCAGCAGCCCATTTGGGGGGGATAGCACTCAGCCCCAGAATTTT. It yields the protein CASSPFGGDSTQPQNF.

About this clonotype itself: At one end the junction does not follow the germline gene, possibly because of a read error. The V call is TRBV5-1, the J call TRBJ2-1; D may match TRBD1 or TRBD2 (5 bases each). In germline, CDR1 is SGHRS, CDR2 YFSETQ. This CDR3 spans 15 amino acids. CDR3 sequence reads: CASSWDPSSYIEQFF. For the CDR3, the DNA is TGCGCCAGCAGTTGGGACCCGAGCTCCTACATTGAGCAGTTCTTC. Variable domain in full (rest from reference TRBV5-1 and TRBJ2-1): KAGVTQTPRYLIKTRGQQVTLSCSPISGHRSVSWYQQTPGQGLQFLFEYFSETQRNKGNFPGRFSGRQFSNSRSEMNVSTLELGDSALYLCASSWDPSSYIEQFFGPGTRLTVL.

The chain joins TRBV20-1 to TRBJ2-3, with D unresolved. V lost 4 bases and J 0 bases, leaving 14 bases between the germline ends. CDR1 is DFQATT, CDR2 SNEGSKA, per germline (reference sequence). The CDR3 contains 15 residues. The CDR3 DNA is TGCAGTGCTACGAGCATATTGTCTAGCACAGATACGCAGTATTTT. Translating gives CSATSILSSTDTQYF.

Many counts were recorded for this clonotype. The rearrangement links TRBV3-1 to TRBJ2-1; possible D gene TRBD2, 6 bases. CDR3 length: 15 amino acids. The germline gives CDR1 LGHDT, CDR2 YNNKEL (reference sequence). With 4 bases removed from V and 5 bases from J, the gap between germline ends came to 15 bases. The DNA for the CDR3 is TGTGCCAGCAGCCCTACCCCGCGGGGCGACAATGAGCAGTTCTTC. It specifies CASSPTPRGDNEQFF.

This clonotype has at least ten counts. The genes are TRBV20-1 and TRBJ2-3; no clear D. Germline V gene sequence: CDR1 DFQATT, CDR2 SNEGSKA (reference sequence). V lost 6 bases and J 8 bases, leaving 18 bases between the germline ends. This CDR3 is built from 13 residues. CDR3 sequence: CSAEVTRGGTQYF. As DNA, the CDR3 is TGCAGTGCCGAGGTTACGCGAGGTGGTACGCAGTATTTT.

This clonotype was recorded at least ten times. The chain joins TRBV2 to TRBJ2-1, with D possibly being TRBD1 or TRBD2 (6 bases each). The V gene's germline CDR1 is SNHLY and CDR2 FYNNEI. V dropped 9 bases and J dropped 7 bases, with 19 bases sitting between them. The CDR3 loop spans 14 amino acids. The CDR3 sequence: CASGYGGSGNEQFF. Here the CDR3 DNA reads TGTGCCAGTGGGTACGGGGGCTCGGGGAATGAGCAGTTCTTC.

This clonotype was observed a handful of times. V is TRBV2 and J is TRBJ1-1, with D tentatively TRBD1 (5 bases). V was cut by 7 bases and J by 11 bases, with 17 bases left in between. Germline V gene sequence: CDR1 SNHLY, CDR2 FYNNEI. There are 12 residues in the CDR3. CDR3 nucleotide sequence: TGTGCCAGCACCGACAGCTCCAGGAGGGCTTTCTTT. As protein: CASTDSSRRAFF.

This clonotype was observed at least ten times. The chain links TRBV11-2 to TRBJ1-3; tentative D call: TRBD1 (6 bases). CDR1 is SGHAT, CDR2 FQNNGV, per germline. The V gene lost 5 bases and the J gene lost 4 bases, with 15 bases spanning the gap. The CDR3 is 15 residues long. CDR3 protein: CASSPRGALGNTIYF. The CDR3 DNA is TGTGCCAGCAGCCCAAGGGGGGCGTTAGGAAACACCATATATTTT.

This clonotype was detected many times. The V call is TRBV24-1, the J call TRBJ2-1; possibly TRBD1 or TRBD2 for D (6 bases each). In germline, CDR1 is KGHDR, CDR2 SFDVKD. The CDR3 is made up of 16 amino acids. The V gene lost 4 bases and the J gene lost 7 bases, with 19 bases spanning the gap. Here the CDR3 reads CATSDPIGGNPNEQFF. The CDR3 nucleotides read TGTGCCACCAGTGACCCAATCGGGGGCAATCCGAATGAGCAGTTCTTC.

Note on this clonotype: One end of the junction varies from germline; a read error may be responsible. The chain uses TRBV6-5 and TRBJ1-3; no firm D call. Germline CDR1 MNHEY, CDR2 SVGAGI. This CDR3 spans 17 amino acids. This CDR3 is CASSHSPPYLAGNTIYF. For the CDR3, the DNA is TGTGCCAGCAGTCACTCCCCCCCTTATCTGGCTGGAAACACCATATATTTT.

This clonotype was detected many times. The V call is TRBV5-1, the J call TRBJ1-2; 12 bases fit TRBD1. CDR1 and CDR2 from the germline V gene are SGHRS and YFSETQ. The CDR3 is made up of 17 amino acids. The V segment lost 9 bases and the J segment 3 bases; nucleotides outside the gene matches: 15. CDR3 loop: CATFVRGTGGADYGYTF. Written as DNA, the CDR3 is TGCGCCACCTTCGTGAGAGGGACAGGGGGCGCAGACTATGGCTACACCTTC. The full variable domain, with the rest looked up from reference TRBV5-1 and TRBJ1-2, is KAGVTQTPRYLIKTRGQQVTLSCSPISGHRSVSWYQQTPGQGLQFLFEYFSETQRNKGNFPGRFSGRQFSNSRSEMNVSTLELGDSALYLCATFVRGTGGADYGYTFGSGTRLTVV.

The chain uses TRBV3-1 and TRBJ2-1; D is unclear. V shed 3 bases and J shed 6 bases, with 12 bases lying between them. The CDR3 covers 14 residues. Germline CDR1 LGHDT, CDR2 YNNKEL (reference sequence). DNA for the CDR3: TGTGCCAGCAGCCAGGTCGGAGAAAGCAATGAGCAGTTCTTC. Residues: CASSQVGESNEQFF.

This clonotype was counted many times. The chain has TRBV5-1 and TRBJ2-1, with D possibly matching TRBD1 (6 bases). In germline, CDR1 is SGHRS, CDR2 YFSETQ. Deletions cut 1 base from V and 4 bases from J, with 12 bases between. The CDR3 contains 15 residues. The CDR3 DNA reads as TGCGCCAGCAGCTTGAGCAGGGGATCGTACAATGAGCAGTTCTTC. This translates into CASSLSRGSYNEQFF.

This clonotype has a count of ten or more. CDR3 in DNA: TGCGCCAGCAGCTTGGCTCCGGGACAGCAAGAGACCCAGTACTTC. Translated, it gives CASSLAPGQQETQYF. The chain combines TRBV5-1 with TRBJ2-5; 7 nucleotides match TRBD1. The CDR3 runs 15 residues. Germline V CDR1 and CDR2: SGHRS, YFSETQ. V was clipped by 0 bases and J by 2 bases; unmatched bases: 4.

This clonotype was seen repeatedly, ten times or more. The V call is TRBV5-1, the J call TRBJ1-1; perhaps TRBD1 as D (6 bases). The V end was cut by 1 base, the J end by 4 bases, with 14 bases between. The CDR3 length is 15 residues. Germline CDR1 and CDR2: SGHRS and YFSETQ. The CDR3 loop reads CASSLSTGLTTEAFF. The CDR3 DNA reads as TGCGCCAGCAGCTTGTCCACAGGGTTGACCACTGAAGCTTTCTTT.

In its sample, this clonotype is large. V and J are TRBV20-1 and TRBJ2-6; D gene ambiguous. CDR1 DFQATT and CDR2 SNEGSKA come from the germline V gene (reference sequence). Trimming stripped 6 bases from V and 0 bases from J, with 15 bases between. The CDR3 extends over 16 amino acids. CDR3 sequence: CSANLPLPSGANVLTF. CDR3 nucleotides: TGCAGTGCCAACCTCCCCCTGCCCTCTGGGGCCAACGTCCTGACTTTC.

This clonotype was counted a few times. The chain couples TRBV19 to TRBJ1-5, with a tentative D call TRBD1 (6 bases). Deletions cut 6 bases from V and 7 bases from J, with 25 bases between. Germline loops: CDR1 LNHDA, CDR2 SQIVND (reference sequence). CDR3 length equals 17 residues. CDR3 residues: CASSPKGGPMGTQPQHF. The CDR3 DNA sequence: TGTGCCAGTAGCCCAAAAGGGGGACCTATGGGGACCCAGCCCCAGCATTTT.

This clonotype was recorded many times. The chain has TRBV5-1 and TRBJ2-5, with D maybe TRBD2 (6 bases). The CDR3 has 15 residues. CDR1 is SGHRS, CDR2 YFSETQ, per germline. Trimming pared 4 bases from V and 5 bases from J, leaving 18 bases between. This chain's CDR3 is CASSIGDFLVETQYF. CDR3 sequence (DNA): TGCGCCAGCAGCATAGGGGACTTCCTTGTGGAGACCCAGTACTTC.

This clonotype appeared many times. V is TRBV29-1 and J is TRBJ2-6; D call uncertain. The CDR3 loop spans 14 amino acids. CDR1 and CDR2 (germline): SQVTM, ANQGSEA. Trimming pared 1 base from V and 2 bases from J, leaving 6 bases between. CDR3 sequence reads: CSVEVDAGANVLTF. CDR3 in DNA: TGCAGCGTTGAAGTGGACGCTGGGGCCAACGTCCTGACTTTC.

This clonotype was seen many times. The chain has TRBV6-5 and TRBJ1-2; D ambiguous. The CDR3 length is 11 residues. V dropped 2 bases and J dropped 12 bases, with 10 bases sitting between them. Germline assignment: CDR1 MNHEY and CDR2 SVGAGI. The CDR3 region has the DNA TGTGCCAGCAGTTACGAGGGCTACCACACCTTC. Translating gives CASSYEGYHTF.

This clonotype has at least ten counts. CDR3 in DNA: TGTGCCAGCAGACTAACTAGCGGGGTTAGGGAGACCCAGTACTTC. It codes for CASRLTSGVRETQYF. The J gene is TRBJ2-5, the V gene TRBV7-2; 10 bases fit TRBD2. The V gene end was trimmed by 6 bases and the J gene end by 5 bases; junction bases not matched to a gene: 9. Germline CDR1 reads SGHTA; CDR2 reads FQGNSA. The CDR3 sequence is 15 residues long.

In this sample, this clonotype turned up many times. CDR3 nucleotides: TGTGCCACCAGCAGTCAGGTGAACACCGGGGAGCTGTTTTTT. Encoded protein: CATSSQVNTGELFF. The chain recombines TRBV24-1 with TRBJ2-2, with D hard to call. The CDR3 is 14 residues long. Germline CDR1 reads KGHDR; CDR2 reads SFDVKD. The V end lost 7 bases, the J end lost 1 base, and 9 bases lay between the germline ends.